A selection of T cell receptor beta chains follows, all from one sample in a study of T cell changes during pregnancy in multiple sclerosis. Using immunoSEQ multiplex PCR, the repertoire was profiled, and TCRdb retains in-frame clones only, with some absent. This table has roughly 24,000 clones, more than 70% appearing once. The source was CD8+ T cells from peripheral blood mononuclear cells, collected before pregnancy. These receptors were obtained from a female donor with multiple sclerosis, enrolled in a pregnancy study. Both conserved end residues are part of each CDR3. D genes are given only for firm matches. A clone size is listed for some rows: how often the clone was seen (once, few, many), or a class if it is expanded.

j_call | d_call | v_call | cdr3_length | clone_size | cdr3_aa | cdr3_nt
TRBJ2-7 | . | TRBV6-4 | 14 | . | CASRTGTAPYEQYF | TGTGCCAGCAGGACCGGGACTGCCCCCTACGAGCAGTACTTC
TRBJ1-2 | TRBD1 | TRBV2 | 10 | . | CAGTGGGYTF | TGTGCCGGGACAGGGGGTGGCTACACCTTC
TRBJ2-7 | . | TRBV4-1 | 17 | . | CASSQGPRTGEAYEQYF | TGCGCCAGCAGCCAAGGACCCCGAACAGGGGAGGCCTACGAGCAGTACTTC
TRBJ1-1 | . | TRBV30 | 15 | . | CAWSVRWGQNTEAFF | TGTGCCTGGAGTGTACGATGGGGACAGAACACTGAAGCTTTCTTT
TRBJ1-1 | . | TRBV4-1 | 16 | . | CASSPGLGGANTEAFF | TGCGCCAGCAGCCCGGGCCTAGGAGGAGCGAACACTGAAGCTTTCTTT
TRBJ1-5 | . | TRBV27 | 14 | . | CASSLSGSNQPQHF | TGTGCCAGCAGTTTATCCGGTAGCAATCAGCCCCAGCATTTT
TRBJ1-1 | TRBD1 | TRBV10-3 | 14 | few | CAIRRTDRETEAFF | TGTGCCATCAGGAGAACGGACAGGGAGACTGAAGCTTTCTTT
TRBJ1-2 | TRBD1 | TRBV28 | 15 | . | CASSSGTGLFYGYTF | TGTGCCAGCAGCTCCGGGACAGGGCTTTTCTATGGCTACACCTTC
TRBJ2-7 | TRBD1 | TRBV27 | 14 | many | CASSFSSGGNEQYF | TGTGCCAGCAGTTTCTCCTCAGGGGGCAACGAGCAGTACTTC
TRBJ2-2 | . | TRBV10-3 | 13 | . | CAIGPLWTGELFF | TGTGCCATCGGCCCTTTGTGGACCGGGGAGCTGTTTTTT
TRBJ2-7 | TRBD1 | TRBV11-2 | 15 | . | CASSLDPGTGYEQYF | TGTGCCAGCAGCTTAGATCCGGGGACAGGCTACGAGCAGTACTTC
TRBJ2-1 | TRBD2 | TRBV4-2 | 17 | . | CASSQPGLAGPYNEQFF | TGTGCCAGCAGCCAGCCGGGACTAGCGGGCCCGTACAATGAGCAGTTCTTC
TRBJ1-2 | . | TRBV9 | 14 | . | CASSVAPRLYGYTF | TGTGCCAGCAGCGTAGCCCCCAGGCTCTATGGCTACACCTTC
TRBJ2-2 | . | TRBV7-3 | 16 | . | CASSSNSHASAGELFF | TGTGCCAGCAGCTCGAATTCCCATGCTAGCGCCGGGGAGCTGTTTTTT
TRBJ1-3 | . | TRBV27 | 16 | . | CASSPTPRGSGNTIYF | TGTGCCAGCAGTCCCACTCCCAGGGGTTCTGGAAACACCATATATTTT
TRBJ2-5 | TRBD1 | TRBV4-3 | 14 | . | CASSLRGYQETQYF | TGCGCCAGCAGCCTCAGGGGGTACCAAGAGACCCAGTACTTC
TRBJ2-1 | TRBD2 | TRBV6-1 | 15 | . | CASSRTSGDYNEQFF | TGTGCCAGCAGTCGGACTAGCGGGGACTACAATGAGCAGTTCTTC
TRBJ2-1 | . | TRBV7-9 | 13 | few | CATNILNTNEQFF | TGTGCCACCAACATATTGAATACCAATGAGCAGTTCTTC
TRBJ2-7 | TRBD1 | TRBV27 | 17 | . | CASTFRMTGIPLYEQYF | TGTGCCAGCACTTTCCGGATGACAGGGATCCCCCTCTACGAGCAGTACTTC
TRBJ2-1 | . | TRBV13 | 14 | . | CASSLGGSGNEQFF | TGTGCCAGCAGCTTAGGCGGGAGTGGGAATGAGCAGTTCTTC
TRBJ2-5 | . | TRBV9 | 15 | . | CASSVAGRVQETQYF | TGTGCCAGCAGCGTAGCCGGCAGGGTGCAAGAGACCCAGTACTTC
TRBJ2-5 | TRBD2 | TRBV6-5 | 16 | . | CASSYSASGSQETQYF | TGTGCCAGCAGTTACTCCGCTAGCGGTTCCCAAGAGACCCAGTACTTC
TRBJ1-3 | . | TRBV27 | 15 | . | CASSSAGISGNTIYF | TGTGCCAGCAGTTCGGCAGGGATCTCTGGAAACACCATATATTTT
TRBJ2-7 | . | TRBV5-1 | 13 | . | CASASNRPYEQYF | TGCGCCAGCGCCAGCAACAGGCCTTACGAGCAGTACTTC
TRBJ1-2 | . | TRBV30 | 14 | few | CAWSVSGGSYGYTF | TGTGCCTGGAGTGTATCAGGTGGAAGCTATGGCTACACCTTC
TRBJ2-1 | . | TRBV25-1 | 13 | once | CASSEPGSNEQFF | TGTGCCAGCAGTGAACCCGGGTCCAATGAGCAGTTCTTC
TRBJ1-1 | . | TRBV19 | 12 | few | CASETGSAEAFF | TGTGCCAGTGAAACAGGGAGCGCTGAAGCTTTCTTT